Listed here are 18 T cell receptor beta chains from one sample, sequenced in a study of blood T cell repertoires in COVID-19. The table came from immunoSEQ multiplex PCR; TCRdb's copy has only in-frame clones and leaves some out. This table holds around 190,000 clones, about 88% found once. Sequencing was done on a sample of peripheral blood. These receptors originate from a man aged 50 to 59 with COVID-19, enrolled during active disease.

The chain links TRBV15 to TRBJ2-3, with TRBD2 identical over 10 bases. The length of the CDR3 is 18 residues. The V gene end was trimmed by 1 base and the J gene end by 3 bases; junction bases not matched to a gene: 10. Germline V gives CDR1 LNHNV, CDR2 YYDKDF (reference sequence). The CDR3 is CATSRGVSGRMRTDTQYF. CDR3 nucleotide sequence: TGTGCCACCAGCAGAGGGGTTAGCGGGAGGATGAGAACAGATACGCAGTATTTT. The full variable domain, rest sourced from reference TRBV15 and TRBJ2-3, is DAMVIQNPRYQVTQFGKPVTLSCSQTLNHNVMYWYQQKSSQAPKLLFHYYDKDFNNEADTPDNFQSRRPNTSFCFLDIRSPGLGDTAMYLCATSRGVSGRMRTDTQYFGPGTRLTVL.

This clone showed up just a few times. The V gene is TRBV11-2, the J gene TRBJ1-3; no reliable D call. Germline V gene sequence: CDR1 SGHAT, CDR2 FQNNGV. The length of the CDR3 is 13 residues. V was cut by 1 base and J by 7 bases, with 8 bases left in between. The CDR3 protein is CASSLGTGNTIYF. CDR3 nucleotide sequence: TGTGCCAGCAGCTTAGGGACGGGGAACACCATATATTTT.

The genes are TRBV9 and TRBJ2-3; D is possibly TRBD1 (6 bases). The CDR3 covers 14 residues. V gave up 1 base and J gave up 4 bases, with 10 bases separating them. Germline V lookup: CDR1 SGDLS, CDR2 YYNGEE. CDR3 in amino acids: CASSVRTASDTQYF. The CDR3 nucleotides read TGTGCCAGCAGCGTAAGGACAGCCTCAGATACGCAGTATTTT.

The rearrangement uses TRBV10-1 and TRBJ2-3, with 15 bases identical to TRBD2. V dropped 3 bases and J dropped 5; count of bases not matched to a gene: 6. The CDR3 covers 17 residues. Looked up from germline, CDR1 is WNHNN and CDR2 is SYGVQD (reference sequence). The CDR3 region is CASSEQPGLAGGDTQYF. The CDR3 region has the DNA TGCGCCAGCAGTGAACAACCGGGACTAGCGGGAGGAGATACGCAGTATTTT.

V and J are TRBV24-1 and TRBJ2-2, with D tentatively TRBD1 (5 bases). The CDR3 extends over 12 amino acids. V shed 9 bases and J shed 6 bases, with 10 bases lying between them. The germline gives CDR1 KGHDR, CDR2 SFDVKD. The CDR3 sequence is CATAGLAGELFF. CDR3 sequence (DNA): TGTGCCACCGCAGGGTTAGCCGGGGAGCTGTTTTTT.

The CDR3 loop is CASSPLPGQPRASYEQYF. The CDR3 DNA is TGTGCCAGCAGCCCCCTTCCGGGACAGCCCCGGGCTTCCTACGAGCAGTACTTC. The genes are TRBV7-2 and TRBJ2-7, with 7 bases fitting TRBD1. Germline trimming cut 5 bases from V and 1 base from J; bases unmatched to any gene: 17. The CDR3 covers 18 residues. Germline V CDR1 and CDR2: SGHTA, FQGNSA.

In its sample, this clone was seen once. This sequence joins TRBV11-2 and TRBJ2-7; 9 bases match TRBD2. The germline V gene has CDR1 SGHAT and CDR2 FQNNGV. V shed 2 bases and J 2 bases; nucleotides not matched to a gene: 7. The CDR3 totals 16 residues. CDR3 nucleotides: TGTGCCAGCAGCTTATCTTCTAGCGGGGCCACCTACGAGCAGTACTTC. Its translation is CASSLSSSGATYEQYF.

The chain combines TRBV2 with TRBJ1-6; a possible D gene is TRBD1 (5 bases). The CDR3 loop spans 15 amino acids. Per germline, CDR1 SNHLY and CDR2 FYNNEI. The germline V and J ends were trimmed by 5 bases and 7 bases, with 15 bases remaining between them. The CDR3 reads CASSSLGGSNSPLHF. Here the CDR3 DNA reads TGTGCCAGCAGTAGCCTCGGGGGTTCGAATTCACCCCTCCACTTT.

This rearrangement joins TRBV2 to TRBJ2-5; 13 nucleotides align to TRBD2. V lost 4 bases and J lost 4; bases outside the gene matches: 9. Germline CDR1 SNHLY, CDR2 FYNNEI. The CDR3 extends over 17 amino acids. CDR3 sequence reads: CASSGGGLAGVGETQYF. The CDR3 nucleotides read TGTGCCAGCAGTGGGGGTGGACTAGCGGGAGTAGGAGAGACCCAGTACTTC.

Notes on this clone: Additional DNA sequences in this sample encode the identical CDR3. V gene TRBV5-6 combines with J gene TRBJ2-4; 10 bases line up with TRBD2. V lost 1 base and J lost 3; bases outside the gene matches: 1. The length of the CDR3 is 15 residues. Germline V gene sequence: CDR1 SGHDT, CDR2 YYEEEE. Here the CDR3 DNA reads TGTGCCAGCAGCTTGCTAGCGGGGGACAAAAACATTCAGTACTTC. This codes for CASSLLAGDKNIQYF.

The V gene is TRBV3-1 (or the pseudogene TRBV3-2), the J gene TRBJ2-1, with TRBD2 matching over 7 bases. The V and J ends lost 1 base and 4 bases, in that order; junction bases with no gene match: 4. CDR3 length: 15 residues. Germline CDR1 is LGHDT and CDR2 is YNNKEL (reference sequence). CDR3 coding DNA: TGTGCCAGCAGCCAAGCTCTAGCGGCTTACAATGAGCAGTTCTTC. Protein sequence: CASSQALAAYNEQFF.

Written as DNA, the CDR3 is TGTGCCAGCAGCTTAGTCGGAGCTACCGATGGTAATCAGCCCCAGCATTTT. Translation: CASSLVGATDGNQPQHF. The V call is TRBV7-9, the J call TRBJ1-5; D is undetermined. The V end was cut by 1 base, the J end by 4 bases, with 17 bases between. This CDR3 region has 17 residues. CDR1 and CDR2 (germline): SEHNR, FQNEAQ (reference sequence).

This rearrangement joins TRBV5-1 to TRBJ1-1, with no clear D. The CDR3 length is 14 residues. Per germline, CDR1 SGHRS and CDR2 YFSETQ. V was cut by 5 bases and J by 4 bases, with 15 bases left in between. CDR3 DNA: TGCGCCAGCAGTTGGAATGTTGAGGGCACTGAAGCTTTCTTT. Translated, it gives CASSWNVEGTEAFF.

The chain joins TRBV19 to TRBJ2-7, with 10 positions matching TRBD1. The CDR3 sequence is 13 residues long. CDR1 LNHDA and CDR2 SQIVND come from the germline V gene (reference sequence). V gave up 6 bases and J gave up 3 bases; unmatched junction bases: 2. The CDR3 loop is CASRRTGGYEQYF. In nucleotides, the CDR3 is TGTGCCAGTAGGAGGACAGGGGGCTACGAGCAGTACTTC. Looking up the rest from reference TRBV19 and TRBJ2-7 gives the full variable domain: DGGITQSPKYLFRKEGQNVTLSCEQNLNHDAMYWYRQDPGQGLRLIYYSQIVNDFQKGDIAEGYSVSREKKESFPLTVTSAQKNPTAFYLCASRRTGGYEQYFGPGTRLTVT.

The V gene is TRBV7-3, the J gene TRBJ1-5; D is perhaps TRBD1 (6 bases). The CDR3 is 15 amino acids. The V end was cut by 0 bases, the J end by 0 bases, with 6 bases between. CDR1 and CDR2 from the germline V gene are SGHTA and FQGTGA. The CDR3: CASSLTGGSNQPQHF. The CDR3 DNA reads TGTGCCAGCAGCTTAACAGGGGGTAGCAATCAGCCCCAGCATTTT.

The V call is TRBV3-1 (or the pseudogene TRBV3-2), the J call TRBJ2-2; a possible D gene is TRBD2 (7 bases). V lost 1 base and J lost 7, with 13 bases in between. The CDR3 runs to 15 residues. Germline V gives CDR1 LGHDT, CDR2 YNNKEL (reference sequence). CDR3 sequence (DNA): TGTGCCAGCAGCCAAGTTGCGGGGGCCGACGGGGAGCTGTTTTTT. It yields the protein CASSQVAGADGELFF.

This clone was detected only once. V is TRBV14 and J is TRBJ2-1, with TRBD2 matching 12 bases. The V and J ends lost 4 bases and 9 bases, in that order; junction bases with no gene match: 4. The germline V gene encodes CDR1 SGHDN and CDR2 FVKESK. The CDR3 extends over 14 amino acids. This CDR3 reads CASSRLAGAGEQFF. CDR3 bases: TGTGCCAGCAGCCGACTAGCGGGAGCGGGTGAGCAGTTCTTC.

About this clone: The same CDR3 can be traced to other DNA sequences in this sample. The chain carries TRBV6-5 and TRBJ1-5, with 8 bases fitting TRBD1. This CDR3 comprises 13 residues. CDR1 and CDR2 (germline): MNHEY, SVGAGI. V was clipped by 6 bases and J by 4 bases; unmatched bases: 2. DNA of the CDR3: TGTGCCAGCAGCCAGGGGGCGAATCAGCCCCAGCATTTT. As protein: CASSQGANQPQHF.